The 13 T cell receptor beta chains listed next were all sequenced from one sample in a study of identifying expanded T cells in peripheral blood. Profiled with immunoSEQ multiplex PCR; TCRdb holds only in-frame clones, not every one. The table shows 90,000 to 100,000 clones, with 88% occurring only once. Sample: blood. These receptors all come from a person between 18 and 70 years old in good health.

This CDR3 reads CAWRGDRDGNYGYTF. CDR3 nucleotide sequence: TGTGCCTGGAGGGGGGACAGGGACGGTAACTATGGCTACACCTTC. The chain couples TRBV30 to TRBJ1-2, with TRBD1 matching 9 bases. In germline, CDR1 is GTSNPN, CDR2 SVGIG (reference sequence). The CDR3 length is 15 residues. The ends lost 3 bases at V and 1 base at J; junction bases unmatched: 6. The full variable domain, completed using reference TRBV30 and TRBJ1-2, is SQTIHQWPATLVQPVGSPLSLECTVEGTSNPNLYWYRQAAGRGLQLLFYSVGIGQISSEVPQNLSASRPQDRQFILSSKKLLLSDSGFYLCAWRGDRDGNYGYTFGSGTRLTVV.

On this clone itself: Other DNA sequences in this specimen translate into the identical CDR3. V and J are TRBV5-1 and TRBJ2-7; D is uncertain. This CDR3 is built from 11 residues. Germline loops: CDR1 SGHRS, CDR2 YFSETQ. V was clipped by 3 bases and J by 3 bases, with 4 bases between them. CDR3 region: CASSSSYEQYF. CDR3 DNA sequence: TGCGCCAGCAGCTCTAGCTACGAGCAGTACTTC.

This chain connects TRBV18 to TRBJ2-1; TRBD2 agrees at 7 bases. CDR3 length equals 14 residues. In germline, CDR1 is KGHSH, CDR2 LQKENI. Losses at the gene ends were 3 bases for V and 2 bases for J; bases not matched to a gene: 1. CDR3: CASSPGTTYNEQFF. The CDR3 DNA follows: TGTGCCAGCTCACCCGGGACTACCTACAATGAGCAGTTCTTC.

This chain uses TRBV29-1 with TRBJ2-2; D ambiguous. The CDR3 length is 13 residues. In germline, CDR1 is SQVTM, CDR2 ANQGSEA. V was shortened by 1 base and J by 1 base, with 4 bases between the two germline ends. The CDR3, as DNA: TGCAGCGTTGAAGCCGGGAACACCGGGGAGCTGTTTTTT. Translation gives CSVEAGNTGELFF.

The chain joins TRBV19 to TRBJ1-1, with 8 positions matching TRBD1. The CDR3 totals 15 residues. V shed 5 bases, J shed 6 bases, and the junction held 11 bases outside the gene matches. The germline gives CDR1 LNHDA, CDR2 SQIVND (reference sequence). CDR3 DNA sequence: TGTGCCAGTAGTCCGTTCCTACAGGGGGGCGCTGAAGCTTTCTTT. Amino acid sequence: CASSPFLQGGAEAFF.

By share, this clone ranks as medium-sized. This CDR3 reads CASSLEGGNQPQHF. In DNA form, the CDR3 reads TGTGCCAGCAGCTTAGAAGGGGGCAATCAGCCCCAGCATTTT. The V and J genes are TRBV7-6 and TRBJ1-5, with D maybe TRBD1 (5 bases). V dropped 1 base and J dropped 2 bases, with 6 bases sitting between them. CDR1 is SGHVS and CDR2 is FNYEAQ in the germline V gene. The CDR3 length is 14 residues.

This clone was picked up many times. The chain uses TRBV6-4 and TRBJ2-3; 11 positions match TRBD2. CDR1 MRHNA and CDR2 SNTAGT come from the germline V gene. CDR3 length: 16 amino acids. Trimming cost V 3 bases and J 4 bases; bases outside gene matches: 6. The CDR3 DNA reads TGTGCCAGCAGTGAGACTAGCGGGGAGCGAGCAGATACGCAGTATTTT. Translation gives CASSETSGERADTQYF.

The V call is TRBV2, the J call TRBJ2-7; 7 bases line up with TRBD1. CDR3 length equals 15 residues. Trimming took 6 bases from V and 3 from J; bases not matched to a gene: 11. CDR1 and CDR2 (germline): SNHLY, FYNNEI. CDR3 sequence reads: CASSGDSPPFYEQYF. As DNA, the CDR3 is TGTGCCAGCAGCGGGGACAGTCCCCCTTTCTACGAGCAGTACTTC.

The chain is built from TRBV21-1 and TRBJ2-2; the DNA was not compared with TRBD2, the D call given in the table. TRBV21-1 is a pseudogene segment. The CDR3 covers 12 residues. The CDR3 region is CASSKAAGELFF. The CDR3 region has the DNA TGTGCCAGCAGCAAGGCGGCCGGGGAGCTGTTTTTT.

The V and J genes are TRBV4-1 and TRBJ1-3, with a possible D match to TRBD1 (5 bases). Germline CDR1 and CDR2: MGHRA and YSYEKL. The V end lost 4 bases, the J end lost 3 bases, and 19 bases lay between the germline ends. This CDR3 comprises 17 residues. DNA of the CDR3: TGCGCCAGCAGCCGAGTGAAAGGGACGGAGATTGGAAACACCATATATTTT. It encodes CASSRVKGTEIGNTIYF.

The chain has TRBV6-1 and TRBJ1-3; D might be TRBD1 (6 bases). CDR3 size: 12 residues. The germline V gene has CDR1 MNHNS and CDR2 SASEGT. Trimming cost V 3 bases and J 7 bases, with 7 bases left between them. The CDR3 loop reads CASSEQGNTIYF. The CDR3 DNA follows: TGTGCCAGCAGTGAGCAGGGGAACACCATATATTTT.

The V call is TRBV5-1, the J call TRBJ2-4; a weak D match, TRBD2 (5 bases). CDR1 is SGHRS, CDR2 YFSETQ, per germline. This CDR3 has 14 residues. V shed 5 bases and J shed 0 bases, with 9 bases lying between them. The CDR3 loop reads CASSHGVAKNIQYF. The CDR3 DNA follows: TGCGCCAGCAGTCACGGGGTAGCCAAAAACATTCAGTACTTC.

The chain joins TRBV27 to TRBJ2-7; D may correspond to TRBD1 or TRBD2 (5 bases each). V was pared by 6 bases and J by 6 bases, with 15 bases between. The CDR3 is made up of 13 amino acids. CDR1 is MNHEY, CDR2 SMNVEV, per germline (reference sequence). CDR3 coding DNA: TGTGCCAGCAGCTCACGGGACGCAGGCGAGCAGTACTTC. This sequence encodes CASSSRDAGEQYF.